This TCR beta chain was sequenced for a study of pediatric ulcerative colitis. For the study at large: Disease was pancolitis in about 7 and left-sided in two, histology-confirmed.

Overall study findings and caveats: In rectum, acute severe colitis had expanded clones and less diversity.

Samples were sequenced at Survey level, maximum 500,000 reads. Clones were read by immunoSEQ multiplex PCR, and TCRdb kept only the in-frame ones, dropping some. Of approximately 60,000 clones in the sample, around 85% were seen once. V lost 3 bases and J lost 2, with 21 bases in between. The CDR3 is made up of 17 amino acids. Germline V gene data show CDR1 as GTSNPN and CDR2 as SVGIG (reference sequence). A remark on this clone: The antigen remains undetermined.

The chain is built from TRBV30 and TRBJ2-3; TRBD2 is a possible D gene (6 bases). The TCR sequence derives from a boy younger than 18 with severe ulcerative colitis. The sample taken for sequencing was blood. The CDR3 is CAWREPSVSYYTDTQYF. CDR3 DNA: TGTGCCTGGAGGGAACCTAGCGTCAGTTACTACACAGATACGCAGTATTTT.